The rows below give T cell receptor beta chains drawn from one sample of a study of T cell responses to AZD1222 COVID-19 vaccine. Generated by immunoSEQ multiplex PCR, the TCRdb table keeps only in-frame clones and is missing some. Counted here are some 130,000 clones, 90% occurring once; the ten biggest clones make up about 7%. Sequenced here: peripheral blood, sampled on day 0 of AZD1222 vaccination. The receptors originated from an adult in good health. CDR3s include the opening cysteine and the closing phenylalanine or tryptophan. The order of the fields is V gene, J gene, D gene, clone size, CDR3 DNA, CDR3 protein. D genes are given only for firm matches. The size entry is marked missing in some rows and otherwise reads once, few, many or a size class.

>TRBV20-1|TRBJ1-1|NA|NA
TGCAGTGCTCCCTCGCGGGCCGGGGCTTTCTTT
CSAPSRAGAFF
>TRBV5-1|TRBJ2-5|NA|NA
TGCGCCAGCAGCCTTCTTACAGGGCGGGGCGAGACCCAGTACTTC
CASSLLTGRGETQYF
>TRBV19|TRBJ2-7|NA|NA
TGTGCCAGTAGTGGAACCGGGGCCCTCTCCTACGAGCAGTACTTC
CASSGTGALSYEQYF
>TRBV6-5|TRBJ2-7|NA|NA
TGTGCCAGCAGTTACCGGCCGGGTGTCGAGCAGTACTTC
CASSYRPGVEQYF
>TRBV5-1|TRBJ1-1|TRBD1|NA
TGCGCCAGCCAACATTCGGGACAGTATACTGAAGCTTTCTTT
CASQHSGQYTEAFF
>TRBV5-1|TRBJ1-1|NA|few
TGCGCCAGCAGCCTCTACAAGGGAGGGAGCACTGAAGCTTTCTTT
CASSLYKGGSTEAFF
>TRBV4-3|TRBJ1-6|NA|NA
TGCGCCAGCAGCCAAGATATGGGGAACTCACCCCTCCACTTT
CASSQDMGNSPLHF
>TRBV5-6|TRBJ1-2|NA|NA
TGTGCCAGCAGCTTGAGACCCGGGCGGGAGGGCTACACCTTC
CASSLRPGREGYTF
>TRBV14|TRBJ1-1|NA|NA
TGTGCCAGCAGCCTCCCCGGGGGGGAAGAAGTGATAATGAACACTGAAGCTTTCTTT
CASSLPGGEEVIMNTEAFF
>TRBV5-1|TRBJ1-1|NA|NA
TGCGCCAGCAGCTTGTTCTCCGGGCCGAACACTGAAGCTTTCTTT
CASSLFSGPNTEAFF